The clone carrying this T cell receptor beta chain came up many times. This record comes from a study of CD8 T cells in ankylosing spondylitis. TCRdb re-called the 5' RACE reads with MiXCR, one entry per CDR3 protein. The table lists about 350,000 distinct CDR3 sequences, more than 20% of them singletons. There are 14 residues in the CDR3. The V end lost 5 bases, the J end lost 0 bases, and 11 bases lay between the germline ends. The chain links TRBV12-3 or TRBV12-4 to TRBJ2-7; possibly TRBD2 for D (7 bases). This TCR came from a male donor with ankylosing spondylitis or in good health (not recorded which). What was sequenced was blood, either unsorted or a sorted T cell fraction (not recorded which). The CDR3, as DNA: TGTGCCAGCAGTCCAGGGGACTACTCCTACGAGCAGTACTTC. It specifies CASSPGDYSYEQYF.